The clone carrying this T cell receptor beta chain was counted many times. Its target is unknown. This specimen comes from a study of human T cells and chemical hapten exposure. Study-wide context: The sensitizer, 2% DPC, was used on approximately 2 cm by approximately 2 cm of upper inner arm skin.

Time point noted: patch test 2, 6 weeks after DPC sensitization. Treatment given: therapeutic diphenylcyclopropenone sensitization with weekly scalp DPC. It was unfractionated whole blood from which total RNA was extracted. Study results and limitations: Sensitization with DPC brought no change to TCRs above 1 in 1000 in frequency.

Library preparation tagged each individual cDNA molecule with a unique molecular identifier. Via MiXCR, TCRdb re-called the RACE reads, giving one row per CDR3 protein. Of 350,000 to 400,000 distinct CDR3 sequences detected, roughly 6% appear once; the ten largest clones hold 5% to 6%. This sequence was found in a young woman with alopecia areata. Some clones in this sample may be carry-over from other donors' samples. The material sequenced was whole blood, taken in connection with sensitization to the hapten diphenylcyclopropenone (DPC).

As DNA, the CDR3 is TGTGCCAGCAGGTCGGACGTCCGAAACACCATATATTTT. This codes for CASRSDVRNTIYF. V and J are TRBV6-5 and TRBJ1-3; D unresolved. Looked up from germline, CDR1 is MNHEY and CDR2 is SVGAGI. The CDR3 has 13 residues. V lost 6 bases and J 5 bases, leaving 11 bases between the germline ends.